This T cell receptor (beta chain) was sequenced for a study of cytomegalovirus exposure and HLA in healthy donors. For this clone: The antigen remains undetermined.

The CDR3 runs 15 residues. Germline CDR1 is MNHNS and CDR2 is SASEGT. PCR primers comprised 60 Vbeta and 13 Jbeta primers. Libraries were prepared by immunoSEQ multiplex PCR; TCRdb keeps only in-frame clonotypes and omits some of them. The sample yields 140,000 or so clones, about 80% seen once. Study-wide results and caveats: A later analysis appeared to link common viral pathogens to several of the most significant clusters.

This receptor was identified in a woman between 18 and 29 years old in good health and CMV-seropositive. Input material: PBMCs. V and J are TRBV6-1 and TRBJ1-5; possibly TRBD1 for D (5 bases). The CDR3 reads CVSAGGGSGNQPQHF. The CDR3 nucleotides read TGTGTTTCAGCGGGTGGGGGATCGGGCAATCAGCCCCAGCATTTT.